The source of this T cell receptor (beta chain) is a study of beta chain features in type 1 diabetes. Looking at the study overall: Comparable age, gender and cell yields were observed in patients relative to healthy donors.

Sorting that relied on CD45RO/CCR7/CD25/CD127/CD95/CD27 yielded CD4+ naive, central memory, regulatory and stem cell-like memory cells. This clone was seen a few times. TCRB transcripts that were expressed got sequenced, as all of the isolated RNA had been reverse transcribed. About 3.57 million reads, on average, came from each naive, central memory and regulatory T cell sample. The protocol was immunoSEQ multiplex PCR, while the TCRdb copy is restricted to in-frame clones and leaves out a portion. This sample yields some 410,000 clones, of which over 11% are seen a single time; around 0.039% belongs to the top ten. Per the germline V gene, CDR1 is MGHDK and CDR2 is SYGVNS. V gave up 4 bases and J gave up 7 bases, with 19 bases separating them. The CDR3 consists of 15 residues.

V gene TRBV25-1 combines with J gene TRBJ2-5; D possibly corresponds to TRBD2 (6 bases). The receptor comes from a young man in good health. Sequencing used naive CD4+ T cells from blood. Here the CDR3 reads CASSGFLGGAGTQYF. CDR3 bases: TGTGCCAGCAGTGGATTCCTAGGCGGGGCGGGGACCCAGTACTTC.